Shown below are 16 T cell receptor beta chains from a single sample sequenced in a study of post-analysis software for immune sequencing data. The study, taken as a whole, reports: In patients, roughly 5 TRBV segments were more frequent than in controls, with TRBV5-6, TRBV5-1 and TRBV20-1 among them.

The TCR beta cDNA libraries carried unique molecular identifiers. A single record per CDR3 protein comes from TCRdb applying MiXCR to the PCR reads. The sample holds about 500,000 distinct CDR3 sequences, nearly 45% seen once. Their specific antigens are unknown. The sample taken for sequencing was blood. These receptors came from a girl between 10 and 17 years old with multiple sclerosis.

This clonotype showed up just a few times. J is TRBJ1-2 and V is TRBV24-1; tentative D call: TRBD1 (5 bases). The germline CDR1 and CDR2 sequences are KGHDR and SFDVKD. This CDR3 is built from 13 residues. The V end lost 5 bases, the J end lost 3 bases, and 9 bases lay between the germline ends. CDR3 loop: CATSGGTDYGYTF. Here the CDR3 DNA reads TGTGCCACCAGTGGGGGGACGGACTATGGCTACACCTTC.

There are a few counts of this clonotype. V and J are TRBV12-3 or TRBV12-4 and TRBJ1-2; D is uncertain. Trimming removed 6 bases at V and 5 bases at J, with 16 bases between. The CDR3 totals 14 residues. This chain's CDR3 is CASSLLDISYGYTF. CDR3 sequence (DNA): TGTGCCAGCAGCCTTCTAGACATCTCGTATGGCTACACCTTC.

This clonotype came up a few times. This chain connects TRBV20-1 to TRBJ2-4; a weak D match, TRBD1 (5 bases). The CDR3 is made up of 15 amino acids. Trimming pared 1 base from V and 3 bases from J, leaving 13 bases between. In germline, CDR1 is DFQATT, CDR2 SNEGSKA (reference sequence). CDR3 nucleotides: TGCAGTGCTAGAGTTCAGGGATGGGTCAAAAACATTCAGTACTTC. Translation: CSARVQGWVKNIQYF.

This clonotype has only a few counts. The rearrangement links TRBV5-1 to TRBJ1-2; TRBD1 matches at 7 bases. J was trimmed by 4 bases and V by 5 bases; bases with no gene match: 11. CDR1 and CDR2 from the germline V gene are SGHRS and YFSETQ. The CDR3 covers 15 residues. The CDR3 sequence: CASSPVGQPLYGYTF. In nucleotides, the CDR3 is TGCGCCAGCAGTCCCGTGGGACAGCCCCTCTATGGCTACACCTTC.

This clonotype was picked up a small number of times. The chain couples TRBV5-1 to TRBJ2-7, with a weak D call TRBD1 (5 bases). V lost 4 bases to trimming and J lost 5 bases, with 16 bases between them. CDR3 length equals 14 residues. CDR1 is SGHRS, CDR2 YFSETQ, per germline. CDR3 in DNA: TGCGCCAGCAGCATAGGCCAGGGAACCGACGAGCAGTACTTC. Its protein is CASSIGQGTDEQYF.

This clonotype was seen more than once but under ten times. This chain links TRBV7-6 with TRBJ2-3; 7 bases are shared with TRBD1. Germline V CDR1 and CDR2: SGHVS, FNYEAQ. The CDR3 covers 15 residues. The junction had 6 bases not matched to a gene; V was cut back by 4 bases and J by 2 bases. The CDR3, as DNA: TGTGCCAGCAGCTCGACAGGGAAGTCCACAGATACGCAGTATTTT. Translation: CASSSTGKSTDTQYF.

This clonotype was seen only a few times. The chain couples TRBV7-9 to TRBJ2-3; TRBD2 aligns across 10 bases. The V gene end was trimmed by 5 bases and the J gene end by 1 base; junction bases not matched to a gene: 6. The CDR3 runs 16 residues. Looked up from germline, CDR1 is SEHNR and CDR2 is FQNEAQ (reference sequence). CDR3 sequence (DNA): TGTGCCAGCAGCCCTCGAGGACTAGCGGGCACAGATACGCAGTATTTT. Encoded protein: CASSPRGLAGTDTQYF.

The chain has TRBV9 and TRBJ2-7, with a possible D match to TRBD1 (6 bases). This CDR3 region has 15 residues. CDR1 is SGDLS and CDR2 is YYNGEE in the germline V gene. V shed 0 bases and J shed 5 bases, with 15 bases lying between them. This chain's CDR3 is CASSVAAGDLDEQYF. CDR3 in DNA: TGTGCCAGCAGCGTAGCGGCAGGGGACCTCGACGAGCAGTACTTC.

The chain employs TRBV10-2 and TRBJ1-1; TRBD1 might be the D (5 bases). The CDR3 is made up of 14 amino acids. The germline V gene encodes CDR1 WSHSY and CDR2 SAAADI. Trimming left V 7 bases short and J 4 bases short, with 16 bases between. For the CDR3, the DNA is TGCGCCAGCAATCGGGGGGAAGAGTCCACTGAAGCTTTCTTT. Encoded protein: CASNRGEESTEAFF.

Written as DNA, the CDR3 is TGCAGTGCTAGCGGTTTGACAGGGTGGAATCAGCCCCAGCATTTT. Amino acid sequence: CSASGLTGWNQPQHF. This chain connects TRBV20-1 to TRBJ1-5; 7 bases are a match to TRBD1. Germline V gene lookup returns CDR1 DFQATT and CDR2 SNEGSKA (reference sequence). V lost 3 bases, J lost 4 bases, and 9 bases stayed unmatched. The CDR3 has 15 amino acids.

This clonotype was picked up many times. This CDR3 is CASSLGQLAQETQYF. The CDR3 DNA sequence: TGTGCCAGCAGCTTGGGACAGTTAGCCCAAGAGACCCAGTACTTC. V and J are TRBV7-9 and TRBJ2-5; 7 bases map to TRBD1. Germline CDR1 and CDR2: SEHNR and FQNEAQ (reference sequence). The CDR3 sequence is 15 residues long. With V trimmed by 3 bases and J by 1 base, 5 bases remained unmatched.

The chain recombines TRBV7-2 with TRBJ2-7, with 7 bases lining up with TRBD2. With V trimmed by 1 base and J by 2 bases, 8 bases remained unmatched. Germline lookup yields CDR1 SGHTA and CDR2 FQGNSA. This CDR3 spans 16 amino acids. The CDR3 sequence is CASSLGGRGEPYEQYF. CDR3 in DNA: TGTGCCAGCAGCTTAGGCGGGAGAGGCGAACCCTACGAGCAGTACTTC.

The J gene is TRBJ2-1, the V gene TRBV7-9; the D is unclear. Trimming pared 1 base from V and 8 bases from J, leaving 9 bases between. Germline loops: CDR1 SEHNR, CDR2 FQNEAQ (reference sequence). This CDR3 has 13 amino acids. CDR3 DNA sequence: TGTGCCAGCAGCTTAGTTTCGCAGGATGAGCAGTTCTTC. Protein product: CASSLVSQDEQFF.

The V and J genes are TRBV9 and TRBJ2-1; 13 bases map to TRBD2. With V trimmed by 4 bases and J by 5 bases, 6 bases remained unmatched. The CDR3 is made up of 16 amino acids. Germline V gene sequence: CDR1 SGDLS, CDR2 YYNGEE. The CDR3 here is CASSTRTSGGNNEQFF. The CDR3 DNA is TGTGCCAGCAGCACCCGGACTAGCGGGGGCAACAATGAGCAGTTCTTC.

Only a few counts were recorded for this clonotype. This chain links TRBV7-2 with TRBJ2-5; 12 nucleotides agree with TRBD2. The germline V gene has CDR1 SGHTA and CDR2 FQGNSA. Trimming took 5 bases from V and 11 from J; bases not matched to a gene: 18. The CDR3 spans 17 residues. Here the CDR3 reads CASSPIPTSGRKGEQYF. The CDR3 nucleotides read TGTGCCAGCAGCCCGATCCCTACTAGCGGGAGGAAAGGGGAGCAGTACTTC.

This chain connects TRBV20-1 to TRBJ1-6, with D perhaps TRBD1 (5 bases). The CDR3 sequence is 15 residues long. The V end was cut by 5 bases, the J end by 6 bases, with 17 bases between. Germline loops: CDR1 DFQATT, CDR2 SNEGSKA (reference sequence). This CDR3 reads CSAELRRGFNSPLHF. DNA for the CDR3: TGCAGTGCTGAACTTCGCCGGGGGTTTAATTCACCCCTCCACTTT.